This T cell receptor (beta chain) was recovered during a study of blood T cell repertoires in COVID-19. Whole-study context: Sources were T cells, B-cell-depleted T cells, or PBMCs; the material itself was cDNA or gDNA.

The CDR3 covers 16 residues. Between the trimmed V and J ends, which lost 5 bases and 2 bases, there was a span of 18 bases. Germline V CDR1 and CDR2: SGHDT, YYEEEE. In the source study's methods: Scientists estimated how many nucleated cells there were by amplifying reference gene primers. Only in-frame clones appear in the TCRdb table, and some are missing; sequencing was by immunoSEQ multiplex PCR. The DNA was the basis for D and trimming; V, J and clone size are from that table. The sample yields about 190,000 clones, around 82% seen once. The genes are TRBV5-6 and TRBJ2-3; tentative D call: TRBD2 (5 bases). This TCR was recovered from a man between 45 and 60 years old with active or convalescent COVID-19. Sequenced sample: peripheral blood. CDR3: CASSRSGLGYTDTQYF. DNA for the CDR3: TGTGCCAGCAGTCGAAGCGGCCTAGGTTACACAGATACGCAGTATTTT. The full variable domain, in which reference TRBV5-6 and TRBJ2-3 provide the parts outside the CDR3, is DAGVTQSPTHLIKTRGQQVTLRCSPKSGHDTVSWYQQALGQGPQFIFQYYEEEERQRGNFPDRFSGHQFPNYSSELNVNALLLGDSALYLCASSRSGLGYTDTQYFGPGTRLTVL.